This TCR beta chain derives from a study of shared clonotypes between healthy human individuals. Turning to the study itself: Every donor yielded three CD4 naive, three CD4 memory, two CD8 naive and one CD8 memory plate. Study outcomes and limitations: A reduction in generation probabilities was seen for non-shared clonotypes relative to those shared by all four donors.

Concerning this clone: What it binds is unknown.

The CDR3 is made up of 14 amino acids. The V segment lost 8 bases and the J segment 4 bases; nucleotides outside the gene matches: 10. Germline V lookup: CDR1 MDHEN, CDR2 SYDVKM. It was into CD45RA+ naive and CD45RA-negative memory subsets that the CD4+ cells were split. The protocol was immunoSEQ multiplex PCR, while the TCRdb copy is restricted to in-frame clones and leaves out a portion. The sample records about 2,500,000 clones, more than 80% being singletons. The sequence derives from a young man in good health. The sample taken for sequencing was naive CD4+ T cells sorted from blood. The subset here: CD45RA+ positively selected. J is TRBJ1-2 and V is TRBV28; 7 positions match TRBD1. The CDR3 loop reads CASGVTGAFYGYTF. DNA of the CDR3: TGTGCCAGCGGGGTAACAGGGGCCTTCTATGGCTACACCTTC.